This T cell receptor (beta chain) stems from a study of T cells in Graves' hyperthyroidism and ophthalmopathy (dated by TCRdb to between 2018 and 2021). Context from the whole study: TCR V-J signatures able to tell the groups apart were searched for in a discovery cohort of 100 patients, of whom 43 had Graves' ophthalmopathy and roughly 58 had stable Graves' hyperthyroidism. The 90 or so discovery patients were randomly split 7:3 into training and test sets. Once sampling was done, hyperthyroidism patients were given methimazole at a starting dose of 30 mg daily, whereas ophthalmopathy patients were given high-dose intravenous methylprednisolone. The paper describes TCR Vbeta CDR3 sequencing of around 140 peripheral blood samples, made up of 43 ophthalmopathy patients, approximately 76 hyperthyroidism patients and some 17 progressor patients. Whether ophthalmopathy could be predicted prospectively was tested in an independent validation cohort made up of roughly 19 hyperthyroidism patients plus 17 patients who later progressed to ophthalmopathy. In addition, the study compared T-cell repertoires in thyroid tissue and in blood from a handful of Graves' hyperthyroidism patients.

What the study reported, not specific to this receptor: In validation, the model predicted progression to ophthalmopathy a median of about 5.9 months before onset, with 70% to 71% sensitivity and around 76% specificity. Sample size was not statistically predetermined, and blinding of investigators to group allocation was not performed. A 13 V-J signature model separated ophthalmopathy from stable hyperthyroidism, with about 88% sensitivity and about 81% specificity in cross-validation and 80%/75% in testing. Most expanded thyroid clonotypes (frequency above 0.001) were also detected in blood, suggesting blood repertoires may reflect thyroid immune responses.

Amplification of TCR beta CDR3 regions was carried out from RNA transcripts. The TCR CDR3 was subjected to a first round of RT-PCR using the HTBI primer set and the Qiagen OneStep RT-PCR kit. The libraries were constructed in a second round of multiplex PCR and then size-selected and purified. Libraries were sequenced paired-end with 100 bp reads on an Illumina HiSeq2000. On the study's bioinformatics: Raw data were processed with SOAPnuke, discarding reads with adapters, uncalled bases, mean Phred below 15, or no exact constant-primer or identifier match. High-quality paired reads were merged using COPE v1.2.5, and each unique nucleotide sequence was defined as a clonotype. MiTCR v1.1 was used to align the clonotypes against IMGT TRBV, TRBD and TRBJ reference segments. Only V-J combinations with frequency above 0.0001, covering about 99% of repertoires, were analysed. The TCS score was defined as F50 (clonal expansion) divided by E x V (chaos), with BLOSUM62-based TCRdist calculated between CDR3 peptides within each V-J. Welch's t-statistics and random forest reduced some 510 V-J features to 10 to 15, which were used in a naive Bayes classifier (R e1071). The similarity between thyroid and blood repertoires was quantified using the Morisita-Horn index. TCRdb passed the public sequencing reads through fastp at Q25 and MiXCR, retaining productive beta sequences. Identical CDR3 protein sequences are pooled into one entry, listed with their most common genes and DNA. The V and J calls here are based on TCRdb, not the publication. In this sample the table shows 550,000 to 700,000 distinct CDR3 sequences, roughly 46% of which occur a single time. The ten most abundant clones make up roughly 19% of the sample.

As for this clonotype: The antigen it recognizes is unknown. Base quality data are lacking; no much larger clone is found one base away.

Exclusion was applied to patients with uncontrolled infections, other autoimmune diseases, pregnancy or lactation. Diagnoses were established on the basis of clinical symptoms, serum thyroxine and TRAb, thyroid ultrasound, and orbital computed tomography. Trizol reagent was used to extract total RNA, and RNA quality was then checked on an Agilent 2100 Bioanalyzer. The germline V gene provides CDR1 ENHRY and CDR2 SYGVKD. Inclusive of the bounding cysteine and phenylalanine, the CDR3 is 15 residues long. Only the CDR3 DNA is retained, 45 bases long and in frame from the first base. Relative to germline, V is 4 bases shorter and J is 2 bases shorter, with 12 bases between their ends.

This chain is built from TRBV10-3 and TRBJ1-5; the D gene is possibly TRBD1, with 5 bases matching. Input material: peripheral blood or thyroid tissue (not recorded which). The sequence was obtained from an adult woman with Graves' disease, either hyperthyroidism or ophthalmopathy (not recorded which). DNA sequence: TGTGCCATCAGTGTGCCCGGGGGGGGCAATCAGCCCCAGCATTTT. Translated, this is CAISVPGGGNQPQHF.